This TCR beta chain came from a study of blood T cell repertoires in COVID-19. This clone turned up a few times. The germline CDR1 and CDR2 sequences are MGHRA and YSYEKL. V trimming: 3 bases; J trimming: 0 bases; junction bases outside the gene matches: 12. The CDR3 loop spans 20 amino acids. TCRdb's table, derived via immunoSEQ multiplex PCR, lists solely in-frame clones and lacks some. Of about 370,000 clones listed, more than 75% were seen once; the top ten hold more than 9%. The receptor comes from a woman aged 30 to 39 with COVID-19, enrolled during active disease. Sequenced input: peripheral blood. The chain carries TRBV4-1 and TRBJ2-6; 9 bases match TRBD1. DNA of the CDR3: TGCGCCAGCAGCCAGCCCGGGACAGGGATTGCTGTCTCTGGGGCCAACGTCCTGACTTTC. Translation gives CASSQPGTGIAVSGANVLTF.